In its sample, the clone carrying this T cell receptor beta chain was seen a few times. Sequencing libraries for TCR beta were prepared with iRepertoire HTBI primers and Arm-PCR of CDR3 regions. TCRdb re-called the multiplex PCR reads through MiXCR, storing one row per CDR3 protein. The profile shows fewer than 650,000 distinct CDR3 sequences, around 17% of them singletons. The time point here: newly diagnosed GD, antithyroid drugs for less than 3 months. Construction of the TCR library relied on RNA isolated from PBMCs. This record comes from a study of regulatory T cells in long-lasting Graves disease. Trimming took off 4 bases at V and 2 bases at J, with 9 bases between the two ends. Germline values: CDR1 DFQATT, CDR2 SNEGSKA (reference sequence). The CDR3 has 13 residues. A further study also used this sample, focusing on T cells in Graves' hyperthyroidism and ophthalmopathy. That work states: Investigators excluded patients with uncontrolled infection, other autoimmune disease, pregnancy or lactation.

This TCR was recovered from a woman aged 25 to 39 with Graves disease. The material sequenced was peripheral blood mononuclear cells (PBMCs), taken at new diagnosis, from a patient treated with antithyroid drugs. J is TRBJ1-3 and V is TRBV20-1; D not certain. DNA for the CDR3: TGCAGTGCTAATGGCTACCCTGGAAACACCATATATTTT. Amino acid sequence: CSANGYPGNTIYF.